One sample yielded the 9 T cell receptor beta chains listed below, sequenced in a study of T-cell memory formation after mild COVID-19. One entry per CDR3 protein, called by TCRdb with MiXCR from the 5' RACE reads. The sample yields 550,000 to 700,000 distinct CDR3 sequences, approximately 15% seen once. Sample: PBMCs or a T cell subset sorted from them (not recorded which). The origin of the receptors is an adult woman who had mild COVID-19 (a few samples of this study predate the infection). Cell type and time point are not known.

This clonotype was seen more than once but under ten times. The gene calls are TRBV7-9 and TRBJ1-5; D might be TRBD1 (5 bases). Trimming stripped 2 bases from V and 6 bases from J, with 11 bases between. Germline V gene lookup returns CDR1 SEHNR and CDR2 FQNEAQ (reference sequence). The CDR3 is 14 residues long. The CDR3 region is CASSLPGVAQPQHF. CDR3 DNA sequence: TGTGCCAGCAGCTTACCGGGGGTGGCTCAGCCCCAGCATTTT.

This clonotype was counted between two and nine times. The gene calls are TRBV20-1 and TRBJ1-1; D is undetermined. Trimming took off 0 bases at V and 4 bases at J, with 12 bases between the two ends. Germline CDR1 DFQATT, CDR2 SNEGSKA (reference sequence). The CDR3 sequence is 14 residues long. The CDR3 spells CSARDQDLVTEAFF. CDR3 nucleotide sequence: TGCAGTGCTAGAGATCAGGACCTGGTCACTGAAGCTTTCTTT.

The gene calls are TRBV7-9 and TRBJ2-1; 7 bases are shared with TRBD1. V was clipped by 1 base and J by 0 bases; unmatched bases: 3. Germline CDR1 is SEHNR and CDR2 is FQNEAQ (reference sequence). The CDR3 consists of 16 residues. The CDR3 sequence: CASSLGDRVSYNEQFF. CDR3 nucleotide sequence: TGTGCCAGCAGCTTAGGCGACAGGGTCTCCTACAATGAGCAGTTCTTC.

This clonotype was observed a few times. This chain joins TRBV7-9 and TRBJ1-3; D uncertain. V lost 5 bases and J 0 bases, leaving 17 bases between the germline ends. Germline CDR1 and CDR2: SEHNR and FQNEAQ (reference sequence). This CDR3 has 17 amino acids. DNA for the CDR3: TGTGCCAGCAGCCACCCCAGCAGCCAACCCTCTGGAAACACCATATATTTT. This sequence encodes CASSHPSSQPSGNTIYF.

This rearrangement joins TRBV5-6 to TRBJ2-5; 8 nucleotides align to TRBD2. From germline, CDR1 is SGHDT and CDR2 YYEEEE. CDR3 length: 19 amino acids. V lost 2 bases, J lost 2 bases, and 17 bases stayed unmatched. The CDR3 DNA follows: TGTGCCAGCAGCTTTAAGCCCGGGGGGGGTCGGACTCTACAAGAGACCCAGTACTTC. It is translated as CASSFKPGGGRTLQETQYF.

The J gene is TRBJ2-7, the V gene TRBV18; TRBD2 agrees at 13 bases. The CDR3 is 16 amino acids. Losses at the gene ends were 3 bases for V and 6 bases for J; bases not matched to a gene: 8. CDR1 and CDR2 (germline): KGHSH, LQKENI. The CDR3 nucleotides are TGTGCCAGCTCACCCGGACTAGCGGGAGTCTCGGGCGAGCAGTACTTC. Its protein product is CASSPGLAGVSGEQYF.

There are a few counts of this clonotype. The CDR3 sequence is CASSQFGTDTQYF. For the CDR3, the DNA is TGTGCCAGCAGCCAGTTCGGGACAGATACGCAGTATTTT. V gene TRBV7-8 combines with J gene TRBJ2-3; no firm D call. V lost 5 bases and J 3 bases, leaving 9 bases between the germline ends. Germline V gene data show CDR1 as SGHVS and CDR2 as FQNEAQ. This CDR3 is built from 13 residues.

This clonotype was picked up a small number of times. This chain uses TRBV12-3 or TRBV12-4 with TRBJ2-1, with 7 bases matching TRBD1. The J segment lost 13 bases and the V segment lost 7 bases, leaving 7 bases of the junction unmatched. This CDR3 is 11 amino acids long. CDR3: CASIEGARQFF. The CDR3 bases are TGTGCCAGCATAGAGGGGGCAAGACAGTTCTTC.

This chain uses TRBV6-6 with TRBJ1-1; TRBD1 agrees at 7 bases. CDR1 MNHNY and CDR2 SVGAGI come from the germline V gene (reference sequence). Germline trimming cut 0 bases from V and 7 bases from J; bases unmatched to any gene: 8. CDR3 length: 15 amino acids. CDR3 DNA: TGTGCCAGCAGTTACTCGATAGGGGGCGCATTTGAAGCTTTCTTT. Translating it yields CASSYSIGGAFEAFF.